The source of this T cell receptor (beta chain) is a study of T-cell reconstitution after alpha-beta-depleted transplantation in children. The CDR3 is 15 residues long. Germline V gives CDR1 SGHRS, CDR2 YFSETQ. V shed 4 bases and J shed 3 bases, with 16 bases lying between them. Unique molecular identifiers were incorporated into the prepared TCRbeta library. MiXCR, applied by TCRdb to the PCR reads, yields one record per CDR3 protein. The data show 600,000 to 700,000 distinct CDR3 sequences, about 15% seen once. The sample was PBMCs from the stem cell graft donor, taken from the stem cell graft. The chain uses TRBV5-1 and TRBJ1-1; D is uncertain. The source is a human donor who donated a stem cell graft to a child with acute myeloid leukemia. In DNA, the CDR3 is TGCGCCAGCAGCCTATCCCGACCCGGGGACACTGAAGCTTTCTTT. This sequence encodes CASSLSRPGDTEAFF.